Sequencing of this TCR beta chain was carried out in a study of T cell responses to AZD1222 COVID-19 vaccine. The J segment lost 5 bases and the V segment lost 0 bases, leaving 10 bases of the junction unmatched. Germline lookup yields CDR1 SGDLS and CDR2 YYNGEE. This CDR3 comprises 17 residues. This clone has only a few counts. Only in-frame clones appear in the TCRdb table, and some are missing; sequencing was by immunoSEQ multiplex PCR. Of about 24,000 clones listed, about 85% were seen once; the top ten hold 7.5% to 8%. This TCR was recovered from an adult who received the AZD1222 COVID-19 vaccine. The chain joins TRBV9 to TRBJ2-2; the match to TRBD1 covers 7 bases. This sample comprised peripheral blood, obtained 28 days after the second AZD1222 dose. CDR3: CASSVGEGRGRTGELFF. The CDR3 nucleotides are TGTGCCAGCAGCGTAGGAGAGGGAAGGGGGCGAACCGGGGAGCTGTTTTTT.